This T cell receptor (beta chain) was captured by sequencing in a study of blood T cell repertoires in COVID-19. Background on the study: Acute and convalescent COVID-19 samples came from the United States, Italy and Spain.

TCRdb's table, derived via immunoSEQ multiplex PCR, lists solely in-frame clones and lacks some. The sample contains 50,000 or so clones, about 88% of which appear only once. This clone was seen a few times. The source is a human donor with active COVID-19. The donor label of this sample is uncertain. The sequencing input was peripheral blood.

The CDR3 DNA sequence: TGCGCCAGCAGCTTGGCGTATTCCAGCGGGGGGGCAGATACGCAGTATTTT. It translates to CASSLAYSSGGADTQYF. The rearrangement joins TRBV5-1 to TRBJ2-3; 10 nucleotides agree with TRBD2. Losses at the gene ends were 0 bases for V and 4 bases for J; bases not matched to a gene: 8. Germline V lookup: CDR1 SGHRS, CDR2 YFSETQ. The CDR3 is 17 residues long.